The rows below give T cell receptor beta chains drawn from one sample of a study of CXCR3-negative and CXCR3-positive naive CD8 T cells. From the 5' RACE reads, TCRdb lists one entry per CDR3 protein and no DNA. The table for this sample gives 130,000 or so distinct CDR3 sequences. The sequenced material came from naive CXCR3+ CD8+ T cells from blood. These TCRs come from a human donor in good health. Some clones in this sample may be carry-over from other donors' samples. CDR3s include the opening cysteine and the closing phenylalanine or tryptophan. Each record gives: V gene, J gene, CDR3 protein.

TRBV19	TRBJ1-5	CASSIVLYQPQHF
TRBV15	TRBJ2-5	CATSSTSGRAPSETQYF
TRBV28	TRBJ2-7	CASSSPDRNLYEQYF
TRBV7-2	TRBJ2-7	CASSWSGTSEYEQYF
TRBV28	TRBJ2-7	CASSLLRTLESSSYEPYF
TRBV9	TRBJ2-2	CASSLNPAESNTGELFF
TRBV7-6	TRBJ2-2	CASSYFRGGDTGELFF
TRBV6-6	TRBJ2-5	CASSPRTNYQETQYF
TRBV29-1	TRBJ1-1	CSVGFGVEAFF
TRBV29-1	TRBJ1-1	CSVPTTATAFF
TRBV29-1	TRBJ2-2	CSVLGGTNTGELFF
TRBV4-3	TRBJ1-2	CASSHQTGGWGYTF
TRBV14	TRBJ2-1	CASSYTRTRTSGYNEQFF
TRBV29-1	TRBJ1-2	CSVEGHGQGEYGYTF
TRBV7-3	TRBJ2-2	CASSLAGGTGELFF
TRBV7-9	TRBJ2-4	CASSMNRGTAKNIQYF
TRBV7-6	TRBJ2-7	CASSYRGVVDEQYF
TRBV9	TRBJ2-1	CASSAFGTTIPDNEQFF
TRBV6-5	TRBJ1-4	CASSWDGPHEKLFF
TRBV12-3/TRBV12-4	TRBJ2-1	CASTSPPRGLDYNEQFF
TRBV5-8	TRBJ2-7	CASSLLGQGAPGIDEQYF
TRBV27	TRBJ1-6	CATRRYSPDSPLHF
TRBV19	TRBJ2-7	CASSPGQGYSYEQYF
TRBV6-2/TRBV6-3	TRBJ2-1	CASSFGDLPLNEQFF
TRBV29-1	TRBJ2-1	CSELAASYNEQFF
TRBV6-5	TRBJ2-5	CASSSHSDQETQYF
TRBV6-5	TRBJ2-7	CASSLRDASSYEQYF
TRBV21-1	TRBJ2-7	CASSKGTSGCSYEQYF
TRBV20-1	TRBJ1-2	CSAEVRALLYGYTF
TRBV20-1	TRBJ2-1	CSARDHLEASIDEQFF
TRBV14	TRBJ2-7	CASSRLEIYEQYF
TRBV7-6	TRBJ2-1	CASSLAEGADEQFF
TRBV4-1	TRBJ1-3	CASSQVKTGGKTGNTIYF
TRBV12-3/TRBV12-4	TRBJ2-1	CASRASYEQFF
TRBV7-9	TRBJ2-7	CASSPSYNEQYF
TRBV5-4	TRBJ2-7	CASSFGQYTSYEQYF
TRBV28	TRBJ1-6	CASSLMGDSPLHF
TRBV5-1	TRBJ2-1	CASTPGLAITEQFF
TRBV7-8	TRBJ2-1	CASSLVWGESYNEQFF
TRBV29-1	TRBJ2-7	CSVEVLDRSSYEQYF
TRBV7-6	TRBJ2-7	CASSSWTYEQYF
TRBV7-2	TRBJ1-2	CASSLDVGSGGYTF
TRBV28	TRBJ1-2	CATRGQQKTYYGYTF
TRBV15	TRBJ1-5	CATSRDQGPYSNQPQHF
TRBV29-1	TRBJ2-7	CSVEDLGGGSSYEQYF
TRBV4-1	TRBJ2-3	CASSQELSGRGTDTQYF
TRBV10-3	TRBJ1-3	CAISERAEGTGNTIYF
TRBV12-3/TRBV12-4	TRBJ2-1	CASSLAPGNEQFF
TRBV5-6	TRBJ2-1	CASSSGTSGRDNEQFF